The 13 T cell receptor beta chains given below trace back to one sample, sequenced in a study of shared clonotypes between healthy human individuals. Method: immunoSEQ multiplex PCR; TCRdb's copy keeps in-frame clones and lacks some. The sample has around 2,000,000 clones, approximately 95% seen once; the top ten hold 0.13%. The sequencing sample was made of naive CD4+ T cells sorted from blood. Subset noted: CD45RA+ positively selected. The source is a man aged 18 to 29 in good health.

The genes are TRBV18 and TRBJ2-3; TRBD2 is a possible D gene (7 bases). This CDR3 spans 15 amino acids. The ends were cut back, 3 bases at V and 4 bases at J, with 14 bases in the middle. Germline V lookup: CDR1 KGHSH, CDR2 LQKENI. The CDR3 here is CASSPPGGLADTQYF. CDR3 bases: TGTGCCAGCTCACCCCCCGGGGGGCTCGCAGATACGCAGTATTTT.

The chain joins TRBV30 to TRBJ1-1, with D hard to call. From germline, CDR1 is GTSNPN and CDR2 SVGIG (reference sequence). V lost 0 bases and J lost 4, with 9 bases in between. The CDR3 is 13 amino acids. Here the CDR3 DNA reads TGTGCCTGGAGTGTAGCGGATGGCACTGAAGCTTTCTTT. Translation gives CAWSVADGTEAFF.

The chain is built from TRBV4-1 and TRBJ2-5, with D possibly TRBD1 on 6 matching bases. Trimming shortened V by 5 bases and J by 2 bases, and 18 bases separated the two germline ends. The CDR3 has 16 amino acids. Looked up from germline, CDR1 is MGHRA and CDR2 is YSYEKL. The CDR3 reads CASSSRQGRLQETQYF. The CDR3 coding sequence is TGCGCCAGCAGCTCCCGGCAGGGGCGGCTGCAAGAGACCCAGTACTTC.

The chain carries TRBV19 and TRBJ1-6, with TRBD1 identical over 7 bases. The CDR3 contains 17 residues. CDR1 LNHDA and CDR2 SQIVND come from the germline V gene (reference sequence). V lost 6 bases to trimming and J lost 5 bases; unmatched junction nucleotides: 13. For the CDR3, the DNA is TGTGCCAGTAGCCCTAAGTTTTCCGGGACAGATAATTCACCCCTCCACTTT. Translated, it gives CASSPKFSGTDNSPLHF.

The chain joins TRBV9 to TRBJ2-1; 7 nucleotides agree with TRBD2. Trimming cost V 2 bases and J 4 bases; bases outside gene matches: 3. The germline CDR1 and CDR2 sequences are SGDLS and YYNGEE. The CDR3 covers 14 residues. The CDR3 sequence is CASSVSSGYNEQFF. As DNA, the CDR3 is TGTGCCAGCAGCGTCAGTAGCGGGTACAATGAGCAGTTCTTC.

DNA for the CDR3: TGTGCCAGCAGTGACGGCGGCCTAATAACAGATACGCAGTATTTT. This gives the protein CASSDGGLITDTQYF. This sequence joins TRBV6-4 and TRBJ2-3; D call uncertain. Trimming removed 2 bases from V and 3 bases from J, with 12 bases in between. This CDR3 is built from 15 residues. CDR1 is MRHNA, CDR2 SNTAGT, per germline.

This sequence joins TRBV7-2 and TRBJ1-1; D unclear. Germline V gene lookup returns CDR1 SGHTA and CDR2 FQGNSA. CDR3 length equals 15 residues. The V gene lost 1 base and the J gene lost 5 bases, with 14 bases spanning the gap. CDR3 sequence: CASSLGERFVTEAFF. Written as DNA, the CDR3 is TGTGCCAGCAGCTTAGGTGAACGGTTTGTGACTGAAGCTTTCTTT.

This chain connects TRBV5-4 to TRBJ2-7, with 8 bases that match TRBD1. V was pared by 3 bases and J by 2 bases, with 7 bases of the junction left unmatched. Germline loops: CDR1 SGHNT, CDR2 YYREEE (reference sequence). This CDR3 region has 15 residues. The CDR3 loop is CASSSTGASPYEQYF. The CDR3, as DNA: TGTGCCAGCAGCTCGACAGGGGCGTCTCCCTACGAGCAGTACTTC. The full variable domain, completed using reference TRBV5-4 and TRBJ2-7, is ETGVTQSPTHLIKTRGQQVTLRCSSQSGHNTVSWYQQALGQGPQFIFQYYREEENGRGNFPPRFSGLQFPNYSSELNVNALELDDSALYLCASSSTGASPYEQYFGPGTRLTVT.

The chain recombines TRBV28 with TRBJ2-5; 16 bases are shared with TRBD2. There are 18 residues in the CDR3. CDR1 and CDR2 (germline): MDHEN, SYDVKM. V dropped 2 bases and J dropped 5; count of bases not matched to a gene: 8. CDR3 sequence: CASSLVGTSGGVRETQYF. CDR3 coding DNA: TGTGCCAGCAGTTTAGTTGGGACTAGCGGGGGGGTTCGGGAGACCCAGTACTTC.

CDR3 sequence (DNA): TGTGCCTTCATCAGACAGAGGATCAACTATGGCTACACCTTC. Amino acids: CAFIRQRINYGYTF. The genes are TRBV30 and TRBJ1-2; possibly TRBD1 for D (5 bases). V was clipped by 7 bases and J by 2 bases, with 17 bases between them. The CDR3 sequence is 14 residues long. CDR1 GTSNPN and CDR2 SVGIG come from the germline V gene (reference sequence). The whole variable domain, filled in from reference TRBV30 and TRBJ1-2, reads SQTIHQWPATLVQPVGSPLSLECTVEGTSNPNLYWYRQAAGRGLQLLFYSVGIGQISSEVPQNLSASRPQDRQFILSSKKLLLSDSGFYLCAFIRQRINYGYTFGSGTRLTVV.

The V call is TRBV6-6, the J call TRBJ1-2; D gene unclear. This CDR3 spans 15 amino acids. CDR1 is MNHNY, CDR2 SVGAGI, per germline (reference sequence). V shed 2 bases and J shed 3 bases, with 13 bases lying between them. CDR3 sequence: CASSYILTSDYGYTF. The CDR3 DNA sequence: TGTGCCAGCAGTTACATACTTACATCGGACTATGGCTACACCTTC.

The V gene is TRBV10-3, the J gene TRBJ2-1, with 12 positions matching TRBD2. Germline CDR1 ENHRY, CDR2 SYGVKD. V gave up 8 bases and J gave up 7 bases; unmatched junction bases: 9. CDR3 size: 15 residues. CDR3 protein: CAIGGTGTSGNEQFF. The CDR3 DNA follows: TGTGCCATCGGGGGGACCGGGACTAGCGGGAATGAGCAGTTCTTC.

The chain carries TRBV6-6 and TRBJ1-1; 8 bases align to TRBD1. This CDR3 has 13 residues. In germline, CDR1 is MNHNY, CDR2 SVGAGI (reference sequence). Losses at the gene ends were 6 bases for V and 7 bases for J; bases not matched to a gene: 7. The DNA for the CDR3 is TGTGCCAGCAGACCCGGACAGGGACTTGAAGCTTTCTTT. This encodes CASRPGQGLEAFF.